This TCR beta chain came from a study of T cells in Graves' hyperthyroidism and ophthalmopathy. TCR beta CDR3 regions were amplified from RNA transcripts. TCR CDR3 underwent first-round RT-PCR with the HTBI primer set. TCRdb re-analysed the multiplex PCR reads in MiXCR, keeping a single row per CDR3 protein. The data hold approximately 430,000 distinct CDR3 sequences, with approximately 15% observed a single time. Graves' hyperthyroidism showing no ophthalmopathy progression within 18 months was considered stable. Diagnosis of hyperthyroidism was new in patients aged 18 to 65, and its duration was under 2 months. From germline, CDR1 is SEHNR and CDR2 FQNEAQ (reference sequence). The length of the CDR3 is 15 residues. The ends were cut back, 2 bases at V and 4 bases at J, with 14 bases in the middle.

The J gene is TRBJ2-5, the V gene TRBV7-9; D is undetermined. The receptor's source is a woman aged 18-30 years with Graves' hyperthyroidism. The sequencing input was blood. This CDR3 is CASSLSLGRIETQYF. DNA for the CDR3: TGTGCCAGCAGCTTAAGTCTCGGGCGGATAGAGACCCAGTACTTC. The full variable domain, rest sourced from reference TRBV7-9 and TRBJ2-5, is DTGVSQNPRHKITKRGQNVTFRCDPISEHNRLYWYRQTLGQGPEFLTYFQNEAQLEKSRLLSDRFSAERPKGSFSTLEIQRTEQGDSAMYLCASSLSLGRIETQYFGPGTRLLVL.